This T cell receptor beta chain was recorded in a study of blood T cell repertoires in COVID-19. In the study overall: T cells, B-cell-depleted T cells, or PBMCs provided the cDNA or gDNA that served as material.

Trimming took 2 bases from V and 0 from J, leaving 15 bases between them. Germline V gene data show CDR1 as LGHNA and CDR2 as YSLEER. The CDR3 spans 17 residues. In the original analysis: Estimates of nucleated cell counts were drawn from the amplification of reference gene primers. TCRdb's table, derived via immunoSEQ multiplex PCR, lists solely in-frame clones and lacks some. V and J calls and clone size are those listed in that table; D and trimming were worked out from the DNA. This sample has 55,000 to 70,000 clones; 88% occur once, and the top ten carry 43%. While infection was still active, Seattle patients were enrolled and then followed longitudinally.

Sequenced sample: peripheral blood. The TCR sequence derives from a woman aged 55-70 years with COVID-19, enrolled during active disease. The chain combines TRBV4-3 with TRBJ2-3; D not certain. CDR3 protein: CASSQNYRTTSTDTQYF. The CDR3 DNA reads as TGCGCCAGCAGCCAAAACTACCGAACCACTAGCACAGATACGCAGTATTTT.